Below, 13 T cell receptor beta chains from the same sample are listed, as sequenced in a study of shared clonotypes between healthy human individuals (dated by TCRdb to the early 2020s). Library creation used the immunoSEQ multiplex PCR assay. TCRdb retrieved this table from immuneACCESS and kept in-frame rearrangements only. Not all clones are present; in checked studies, unresolved V genes account for under half, and no reason is known for the remainder. The sample table shows more than 1,200,000 clones, and approximately 98.5% are seen once. Of the sample, 0.36% falls within the top ten clones. The source material was naive CD4+ T cells sorted from blood. This sample's cell subset or site label indicates: CD45RA+ positively selected. These receptor sequences come from a young man in good health.

The chain links TRBV28 to TRBJ2-1; 8 nucleotides match TRBD1. The CDR3 extends over 14 amino acids. Germline V gene sequence: CDR1 MDHEN, CDR2 SYDVKM. V lost 6 bases to trimming and J lost 13 bases; unmatched junction nucleotides: 14. The CDR3 nucleotides read TGTGCCAGCAGCCCCAGGGGGCGTCGGCGGGTCCAGTTCTTC. This sequence encodes CASSPRGRRRVQFF.

As concerns this clone: In the same sample, other DNA sequences code for this CDR3. The V gene is TRBV19, the J gene TRBJ2-5; the match to TRBD1 covers 7 bases. V lost 4 bases to trimming and J lost 1 base; unmatched junction nucleotides: 3. Germline V gene lookup returns CDR1 LNHDA and CDR2 SQIVND (reference sequence). This CDR3 region has 14 residues. This CDR3 reads CASSTWTGQETQYF. The CDR3 DNA reads as TGTGCCAGTAGTACCTGGACAGGCCAAGAGACCCAGTACTTC.

This chain uses TRBV7-6 with TRBJ2-1; TRBD2 agrees at 9 bases. Germline CDR1 and CDR2: SGHVS and FNYEAQ. The CDR3 has 14 residues. V was clipped by 5 bases and J by 6 bases; unmatched bases: 5. CDR3 region: CASSPRTSVNEQFF. The DNA for the CDR3 is TGTGCCAGCAGCCCTCGGACTAGCGTCAATGAGCAGTTCTTC. Using reference TRBV7-6 and TRBJ2-1 for the parts outside the CDR3, the full variable domain is GAGVSQSPRYKVTKRGQDVALRCDPISGHVSLYWYRQALGQGPEFLTYFNYEAQQDKSGLPNDRFSAERPEGSISTLTIQRTEQRDSAMYRCASSPRTSVNEQFFGPGTRLTVL.

The genes are TRBV5-1 and TRBJ2-1, with TRBD1 matching 11 bases. The CDR3 covers 16 residues. V gave up 4 bases and J gave up 8 bases; unmatched junction bases: 11. Germline V CDR1 and CDR2: SGHRS, YFSETQ. In DNA form, the CDR3 reads TGCGCCAGCAGCCCCGCTCCGGGACAGGGGGTGGATGAGCAGTTCTTC. It yields the protein CASSPAPGQGVDEQFF.

V gene TRBV14 combines with J gene TRBJ2-7, with TRBD2 matching 7 bases. Germline V gene data show CDR1 as SGHDN and CDR2 as FVKESK. This CDR3 is built from 17 residues. Unmatched junction bases numbered 10, after V lost 2 bases and J lost 0 bases. CDR3 sequence (DNA): TGTGCCAGCAGCCAAAGCTGGGTGGGCGGGAGCTCCTACGAGCAGTACTTC. Its protein is CASSQSWVGGSSYEQYF.

V gene TRBV5-5 combines with J gene TRBJ1-5; tentative D call: TRBD1 (6 bases). V gave up 4 bases and J gave up 7 bases, with 18 bases separating them. Germline V lookup: CDR1 SGHKS, CDR2 YYEKEE (reference sequence). The length of the CDR3 is 15 residues. DNA of the CDR3: TGTGCCAGCAGCCCCCGGGACATAGCTTTCCAGCCCCAGCATTTT. It yields the protein CASSPRDIAFQPQHF.

The chain has TRBV6-5 and TRBJ1-1; no clear D gene. The germline CDR1 and CDR2 sequences are MNHEY and SVGAGI. This CDR3 is 16 amino acids long. Trimming left V 2 bases short and J 0 bases short, with 13 bases between. The CDR3 DNA is TGTGCCAGCAGTTACCGAGGGTTTGGAGTGAACACTGAAGCTTTCTTT. It specifies CASSYRGFGVNTEAFF.

The chain joins TRBV14 to TRBJ1-1; D gene ambiguous. The CDR3 sequence is 13 residues long. Germline V gene lookup returns CDR1 SGHDN and CDR2 FVKESK. Trimming pared 7 bases from V and 1 base from J, leaving 10 bases between. The CDR3 here is CASKKGGNTEAFF. CDR3 bases: TGTGCCAGCAAGAAGGGAGGGAACACTGAAGCTTTCTTT.

A single count supports this clone. The chain employs TRBV5-1 and TRBJ1-2; D call uncertain. The CDR3 covers 14 residues. Germline CDR1 is SGHRS and CDR2 is YFSETQ. Trimming took off 1 base at V and 0 bases at J, with 7 bases between the two ends. CDR3 nucleotides: TGCGCCAGCAGCTTGACAGAGCCTAACTATGGCTACACCTTC. The encoded protein is CASSLTEPNYGYTF.

The gene calls are TRBV9 and TRBJ2-3; the match to TRBD2 covers 11 bases. Germline CDR1 SGDLS, CDR2 YYNGEE. Trimming cost V 0 bases and J 9 bases; bases outside gene matches: 15. The CDR3 loop spans 18 amino acids. DNA for the CDR3: TGTGCCAGCAGCGTAGACGGACGACTAGCGGGGCGCCTAGACACGCAGTATTTT. Its translation is CASSVDGRLAGRLDTQYF.

J is TRBJ2-7 and V is TRBV5-4, with 7 bases lining up with TRBD1. Per the germline V gene, CDR1 is SGHNT and CDR2 is YYREEE (reference sequence). This CDR3 has 14 amino acids. V lost 4 bases to trimming and J lost 0 bases; unmatched junction nucleotides: 4. The CDR3 bases are TGTGCCAGCAGCCAGGACAGGCGCTCCTACGAGCAGTACTTC. Amino acids: CASSQDRRSYEQYF.

The V and J genes are TRBV12-5 and TRBJ1-1, with 9 bases lining up with TRBD1. V shed 5 bases and J 2 bases; nucleotides not matched to a gene: 12. In germline, CDR1 is LGHNT, CDR2 FRNRAP. The CDR3 consists of 17 residues. CDR3 sequence: CASGRHTGTGINTEAFF. The CDR3 nucleotides are TGTGCTAGTGGTCGCCACACCGGGACAGGGATTAACACTGAAGCTTTCTTT.

This chain uses TRBV28 with TRBJ2-7; 7 bases align to TRBD1. Germline loops: CDR1 MDHEN, CDR2 SYDVKM. The CDR3 is made up of 15 amino acids. Germline trimming cut 7 bases from V and 0 bases from J; bases unmatched to any gene: 9. This chain's CDR3 is CASIETGTSSYEQYF. Here the CDR3 DNA reads TGTGCCAGCATTGAGACAGGGACCAGCTCCTACGAGCAGTACTTC. The variable domain in full, with the rest retrieved from reference TRBV28 and TRBJ2-7, is DVKVTQSSRYLVKRTGEKVFLECVQDMDHENMFWYRQDPGLGLRLIYFSYDVKMKEKGDIPEGYSVSREKKERFSLILESASTNQTSMYLCASIETGTSSYEQYFGPGTRLTVT.